Following are 18 T cell receptor beta chains from one sample sequenced in a study of metastatic and nonmetastatic thyroid tumors. TCRdb reprocessed the PCR reads via MiXCR. Of approximately 79,000 clones in the sample, 7.5% to 9% were seen once. Every patient was untreated before thyroid surgery. The sample comprised blood. Receptor source: a female donor with papillary thyroid cancer or a benign thyroid nodule (not recorded which). Some clones in this sample may be carry-over from other donors' samples.

CDR3 in DNA: TGTGCCTGGAGTGACGGGGAGACCCAGTACTTC. Translation gives CAWSDGETQYF. The V call is TRBV30, the J call TRBJ2-5; D unclear. The CDR3 length is 11 residues. Trimming removed 1 base at V and 5 bases at J, with 5 bases between. In germline, CDR1 is GTSNPN, CDR2 SVGIG (reference sequence).

This clone was seen more than once but under ten times. J is TRBJ2-5 and V is TRBV5-1; D is undetermined. There are 13 residues in the CDR3. CDR1 SGHRS and CDR2 YFSETQ come from the germline V gene. Trimming shortened V by 4 bases and J by 5 bases, and 12 bases separated the two germline ends. CDR3 loop: CASSRAAGETQYF. The CDR3 DNA reads TGCGCCAGCAGCCGGGCCGCCGGGGAGACCCAGTACTTC.

This clone is labeled medium-sized. The chain carries TRBV6-1 and TRBJ2-7; TRBD1 is a possible D gene (6 bases). This CDR3 is 15 amino acids long. CDR1 is MNHNS and CDR2 is SASEGT in the germline V gene. Trimming cost V 1 base and J 0 bases, with 10 bases left between them. In nucleotides, the CDR3 is TGTGCCAGCAGTGAAGAGGACAGCAGCTCCTACGAGCAGTACTTC. Encoded protein: CASSEEDSSSYEQYF.

In this sample, this clone turned up many times. The V gene is TRBV10-3, the J gene TRBJ1-5; the match to TRBD1 covers 8 bases. In germline, CDR1 is ENHRY, CDR2 SYGVKD. This CDR3 comprises 16 residues. Trimming removed 2 bases from V and 7 bases from J; junction bases left unmatched: 10. Here the CDR3 reads CAISEATGGARQPQHF. CDR3 nucleotide sequence: TGTGCCATCAGTGAGGCAACAGGGGGGGCAAGACAGCCCCAGCATTTT.

This clone was observed many times. The rearrangement joins TRBV3-1 to TRBJ2-7, with a possible D match to TRBD1 (6 bases). Germline assignment: CDR1 LGHDT and CDR2 YNNKEL (reference sequence). V was trimmed by 0 bases and J by 2 bases, leaving 20 bases between them. The CDR3 consists of 18 residues. For the CDR3, the DNA is TGTGCCAGCAGCCAAGATAGAGCAGGGGACCCCTTACCCTACGAGCAGTACTTC. Its translation is CASSQDRAGDPLPYEQYF.

This clone has a count of ten or more. This sequence joins TRBV2 and TRBJ1-3; D is ambiguous. Trimming removed 3 bases from V and 4 bases from J, with 4 bases in between. Germline V gives CDR1 SNHLY, CDR2 FYNNEI. The CDR3 extends over 12 amino acids. In DNA, the CDR3 is TGTGCCAGCAGTGATAGAGGAAACACCATATATTTT. Protein sequence: CASSDRGNTIYF.

This clone was picked up many times. Given a much more abundant clone one base away, this may be a read error. The chain uses TRBV6-1 and TRBJ1-1, with TRBD1 as a possible D gene (5 bases). CDR1 and CDR2 from the germline V gene are MNHNS and SASEGT. Deletions cut 1 base from V and 5 bases from J, with 11 bases between. There are 14 residues in the CDR3. The CDR3 nucleotides read TGTGCCAGCAGTGAAGGGACAAGGGGTACTGAAGCTTTCTTT. Its translation is CASSEGTRGTEAFF.

This clone has only a few counts. The chain has TRBV6-1 and TRBJ2-7; tentatively, D is TRBD1 (5 bases). Germline V CDR1 and CDR2: MNHNS, SASEGT. Trimming removed 1 base from V and 9 bases from J, with 10 bases in between. This CDR3 spans 12 amino acids. The CDR3 region is CASSEGQYRQYF. As DNA, the CDR3 is TGTGCCAGCAGTGAAGGACAGTATAGGCAGTACTTC.

This clone was counted between two and nine times. A single base separates this from a much larger clone, so it may be a read error. This chain joins TRBV10-2 and TRBJ1-4; D not resolved. Germline V lookup: CDR1 WSHSY, CDR2 SAAADI. This CDR3 has 14 amino acids. V lost 2 bases and J 9 bases, leaving 13 bases between the germline ends. CDR3 sequence reads: CASSENAKGQKLFF. Here the CDR3 DNA reads TGCGCCAGCAGTGAGAACGCAAAGGGCCAAAAACTGTTTTTT.

At least ten counts were recorded for this clone. The chain has TRBV28 and TRBJ2-5; maybe TRBD1 (5 bases). The V gene lost 6 bases and the J gene lost 4 bases, with 12 bases spanning the gap. CDR1 is MDHEN and CDR2 is SYDVKM in the germline V gene. This CDR3 has 13 residues. CDR3 nucleotides: TGTGCCAGCAGAGATGGGGCGAGAGAGACCCAGTACTTC. Translation: CASRDGARETQYF.

This clone was detected a few times. The chain has TRBV2 and TRBJ1-2; TRBD1 agrees at 7 bases. This CDR3 has 12 amino acids. V lost 5 bases to trimming and J lost 8 bases; unmatched junction nucleotides: 5. The germline CDR1 and CDR2 sequences are SNHLY and FYNNEI. The DNA for the CDR3 is TGTGCCAGCAGTCTACAGGGGAACGGCTACACCTTC. Translating it yields CASSLQGNGYTF.

In this sample, this clone turned up many times. The gene calls are TRBV10-3 and TRBJ1-6, with D hard to call. The V end was cut by 2 bases, the J end by 7 bases, with 3 bases between. In germline, CDR1 is ENHRY, CDR2 SYGVKD. This CDR3 spans 12 amino acids. The DNA of the CDR3 is TGTGCCATCAGTGAGGGGAATTCACCCCTCCACTTT. Its protein product is CAISEGNSPLHF.

This clone was counted ten times or more. This CDR3 reads CSAREQGVGNTEAFF. Here the CDR3 DNA reads TGCAGTGCTAGAGAACAGGGGGTGGGGAACACTGAAGCTTTCTTT. V gene TRBV20-1 combines with J gene TRBJ1-1; 8 positions match TRBD1. The CDR3 is 15 residues long. Trimming cost V 0 bases and J 1 base; bases outside gene matches: 4. CDR1 and CDR2 (germline): DFQATT, SNEGSKA (reference sequence).

This clone was detected many times. The CDR3 loop is CSAREPRGSGNQPQHF. CDR3 nucleotides: TGCAGTGCTAGAGAGCCGAGGGGCTCGGGCAATCAGCCCCAGCATTTT. The rearrangement links TRBV20-1 to TRBJ1-5; D is perhaps TRBD1 (5 bases). CDR1 and CDR2 (germline): DFQATT, SNEGSKA (reference sequence). V lost 0 bases, J lost 2 bases, and 14 bases lay in between. The CDR3 length is 16 residues.

This clone has ten or more counts. The chain has TRBV7-8 and TRBJ2-1; TRBD2 aligns across 8 bases. The CDR3 extends over 16 amino acids. CDR1 and CDR2 from the germline V gene are SGHVS and FQNEAQ. Trimming took 5 bases from V and 3 from J; bases not matched to a gene: 9. The CDR3 DNA follows: TGTGCCAGCAGCCCGCGGGGGGACTTCAACTACAATGAGCAGTTCTTC. Residues: CASSPRGDFNYNEQFF. Using reference TRBV7-8 and TRBJ2-1 for the parts outside the CDR3, the full variable domain is GAGVSQSPRYKVAKRGQDVALRCDPISGHVSLFWYQQALGQGPEFLTYFQNEAQLDKSGLPSDRFFAERPEGSVSTLKIQRTQQEDSAVYLCASSPRGDFNYNEQFFGPGTRLTVL.

About this clone: A read error may explain this, as a much larger clone is one base away. This chain links TRBV19 with TRBJ2-6; unclear D gene. This CDR3 contains 15 residues. CDR1 LNHDA and CDR2 SQIVND come from the germline V gene (reference sequence). The CDR3 loop reads CDSSIPSSGANVLTF. In DNA, the CDR3 is TGTGACAGTAGTATTCCGTCCTCTGGGGCCAACGTCCTGACTTTC.

This clone was seen a handful of times. The CDR3 nucleotides read TGCAGTGCTAGAGATGGGTTAGCGGGGGGGCCTGGATCGCCAGATACGCAGTATTTT. This codes for CSARDGLAGGPGSPDTQYF. The V gene is TRBV20-1, the J gene TRBJ2-3, with 11 bases that match TRBD2. Unmatched junction bases numbered 15, after V lost 0 bases and J lost 4 bases. The germline gives CDR1 DFQATT, CDR2 SNEGSKA (reference sequence). This CDR3 has 19 amino acids.

The V and J genes are TRBV5-1 and TRBJ1-6; 7 positions match TRBD1. Germline trimming cut 6 bases from V and 9 bases from J; bases unmatched to any gene: 9. This CDR3 comprises 14 residues. Looked up from germline, CDR1 is SGHRS and CDR2 is YFSETQ. The CDR3 nucleotides read TGCGCCAGCACTCAAGGAGGGGGCCCTTCACCCCTCCACTTT. This sequence encodes CASTQGGGPSPLHF.